These 8 T cell receptor beta chains originate from one sample sequenced in a study of technical replicates of blood from several donors. TCRdb's copy holds only in-frame clones and misses some; the assay was immunoSEQ multiplex PCR. The table has more than 65,000 clones, around 95% seen once. The source material was T cells isolated from PBMCs. The receptors were sampled from a human donor in good health.

This chain joins TRBV11-2 and TRBJ2-5, with TRBD1 matching 9 bases. V shed 6 bases and J 5 bases; nucleotides not matched to a gene: 7. The CDR3 totals 14 residues. CDR1 and CDR2 from the germline V gene are SGHAT and FQNNGV. CDR3 DNA sequence: TGTGCCAGCAGTATTACAGGGGGCCGGGAGACCCAGTACTTC. It translates to CASSITGGRETQYF.

This chain joins TRBV4-1 and TRBJ1-2, with D maybe TRBD1 (6 bases). The CDR3 length is 14 residues. Trimming removed 1 base at V and 4 bases at J, with 10 bases between. Per the germline V gene, CDR1 is MGHRA and CDR2 is YSYEKL. The CDR3 loop reads CASSQGGQTYGYTF. The DNA of the CDR3 is TGCGCCAGCAGCCAAGGAGGACAGACCTATGGCTACACCTTC.

V and J are TRBV12-5 and TRBJ2-2; no reliable D call. CDR1 and CDR2 from the germline V gene are LGHNT and FRNRAP. This CDR3 spans 16 amino acids. Deletions cut 1 base from V and 2 bases from J, with 11 bases between. This chain's CDR3 is CASGLALRENTGELFF. CDR3 DNA: TGTGCTAGTGGTTTGGCCCTCCGCGAAAACACCGGGGAGCTGTTTTTT.

The chain uses TRBV5-1 and TRBJ2-5; D is possibly TRBD1 (6 bases). The CDR3 consists of 14 residues. The germline V gene encodes CDR1 SGHRS and CDR2 YFSETQ. The V end was cut by 4 bases, the J end by 5 bases, with 15 bases between. The DNA for the CDR3 is TGCGCCAGCAGCATAAACAGGGCCGGGGAGACCCAGTACTTC. This translates into CASSINRAGETQYF.

The chain links TRBV5-5 to TRBJ1-2; the D is unclear. V shed 4 bases and J shed 4 bases, with 20 bases lying between them. In germline, CDR1 is SGHKS, CDR2 YYEKEE (reference sequence). This CDR3 region has 16 residues. This chain's CDR3 is CASSPGRAPVVYGYTF. The CDR3 bases are TGTGCCAGCAGCCCCGGGAGAGCACCCGTCGTCTATGGCTACACCTTC.

This clone has just one count. CDR3 sequence: CASSLGDRGTDTQYF. The CDR3 DNA sequence: TGCGCCAGCAGCTTGGGGGACAGGGGCACAGATACGCAGTATTTT. This chain uses TRBV5-1 with TRBJ2-3, with 9 bases lining up with TRBD1. With 0 bases clipped from V and 1 base from J, the junction kept 0 bases outside the gene matches. Germline CDR1 reads SGHRS; CDR2 reads YFSETQ. The CDR3 totals 15 residues. Filled out from reference TRBV5-1 and TRBJ2-3, the complete variable domain reads KAGVTQTPRYLIKTRGQQVTLSCSPISGHRSVSWYQQTPGQGLQFLFEYFSETQRNKGNFPGRFSGRQFSNSRSEMNVSTLELGDSALYLCASSLGDRGTDTQYFGPGTRLTVL.

The CDR3 DNA sequence: TGTGCCTGGAGTGTTAATGAGAACTATGGCTACACCTTC. This sequence encodes CAWSVNENYGYTF. V usage is TRBV30 and J usage is TRBJ1-2; D gene unclear. Germline V gives CDR1 GTSNPN, CDR2 SVGIG (reference sequence). The CDR3 is made up of 13 amino acids. V was clipped by 0 bases and J by 2 bases, with 7 bases between them.

The V and J genes are TRBV7-9 and TRBJ1-2, with TRBD1 matching over 8 bases. Germline V gene data show CDR1 as SEHNR and CDR2 as FQNEAQ (reference sequence). V shed 5 bases and J 5 bases; nucleotides not matched to a gene: 7. This CDR3 has 14 amino acids. The DNA for the CDR3 is TGTGCCAGCAGCCCGACAGGGGTTCGTTATGGCTACACCTTC. Residues: CASSPTGVRYGYTF.